This entry lists 19 T cell receptor beta chains sequenced from one sample in a study of T cell responses to AZD1222 COVID-19 vaccine. Sequencing used immunoSEQ multiplex PCR; TCRdb keeps in-frame clones, though not all of them. The table shows over 100,000 clones, with approximately 89% occurring only once. The input for sequencing was peripheral blood, taken 28 days after the second AZD1222 dose. The receptors derive from an adult who received the AZD1222 COVID-19 vaccine.

CDR3 bases: TGTGCCAGCAGCCAGGCCGACGGTCCCGGGGAGCTGTTTTTT. Its translation: CASSQADGPGELFF. The chain is built from TRBV4-2 and TRBJ2-2; D ambiguous. This CDR3 comprises 14 residues. V shed 3 bases and J shed 6 bases, with 11 bases lying between them. Per germline, CDR1 LGHNA and CDR2 YNFKEQ.

The chain uses TRBV11-2 and TRBJ2-7, with TRBD2 matching 15 bases. Germline values: CDR1 SGHAT, CDR2 FQNNGV. Unmatched junction bases numbered 12, after V lost 4 bases and J lost 2 bases. This CDR3 comprises 19 residues. CDR3 region: CASSSRPGLAGGKAYEQYF. The CDR3 DNA reads as TGTGCCAGCAGCTCACGACCGGGACTAGCGGGAGGAAAAGCCTACGAGCAGTACTTC. Supplemented by reference TRBV11-2 and TRBJ2-7, the full variable domain reads EAGVAQSPRYKIIEKRQSVAFWCNPISGHATLYWYQQILGQGPKLLIQFQNNGVVDDSQLPKDRFSAERLKGVDSTLKIQPAKLEDSAVYLCASSSRPGLAGGKAYEQYFGPGTRLTVT.

The chain employs TRBV6-2 or TRBV6-3 and TRBJ1-6; TRBD1 agrees at 9 bases. This CDR3 spans 16 amino acids. Germline V gene data show CDR1 as MNHEY and CDR2 as SVGEGT. Unmatched junction bases numbered 8, after V lost 6 bases and J lost 5 bases. The CDR3 bases are TGTGCCAGCAGCCCTGGACAGGGGACCAATAATTCACCCCTCCACTTT. Its protein is CASSPGQGTNNSPLHF.

The CDR3 DNA follows: TGTGCCAGCAGTTACTCGCGGGGAGAAAAACTGTTTTTT. It encodes CASSYSRGEKLFF. This chain uses TRBV6-5 with TRBJ1-4; no firm D call. V was trimmed by 0 bases and J by 8 bases, leaving 7 bases between them. Germline loops: CDR1 MNHEY, CDR2 SVGAGI. The CDR3 has 13 residues.

This chain connects TRBV6-1 to TRBJ1-3; unclear D gene. This CDR3 has 15 residues. Germline CDR1 and CDR2: MNHNS and SASEGT. Deletions cut 1 base from V and 2 bases from J, with 9 bases between. Written as DNA, the CDR3 is TGTGCCAGCAGTGAAGTGCCCATCCCTGGAAACACCATATATTTT. It translates to CASSEVPIPGNTIYF.

The J gene is TRBJ2-5, the V gene TRBV28, with TRBD1 matching over 9 bases. The ends lost 6 bases at V and 3 bases at J; junction bases unmatched: 2. Germline V gene sequence: CDR1 MDHEN, CDR2 SYDVKM. This CDR3 comprises 13 residues. CDR3 loop: CASRWDREETQYF. The CDR3 DNA reads as TGTGCCAGCAGGTGGGACAGGGAAGAGACCCAGTACTTC.

This chain uses TRBV7-9 with TRBJ2-7; no definite D call. Germline V CDR1 and CDR2: SEHNR, FQNEAQ (reference sequence). The V gene lost 11 bases and the J gene lost 7 bases, with 18 bases spanning the gap. The CDR3 has 12 amino acids. The CDR3 reads CAGVSALGEQYF. The CDR3 nucleotides are TGTGCCGGGGTGAGTGCCCTGGGGGAGCAGTACTTC.

V is TRBV11-2 and J is TRBJ2-7; a weak D match, TRBD2 (6 bases). Germline values: CDR1 SGHAT, CDR2 FQNNGV. Trimming shortened V by 5 bases and J by 4 bases, and 21 bases separated the two germline ends. The CDR3 consists of 16 residues. The CDR3 region has the DNA TGTGCCAGCAGCCTAACAGCCCCGGCGGGGTTATACGAGCAGTACTTC. This codes for CASSLTAPAGLYEQYF.

The chain joins TRBV7-2 to TRBJ2-3; 8 bases match TRBD2. Germline CDR1 and CDR2: SGHTA and FQGNSA. This CDR3 has 14 amino acids. J lost 6 bases, V lost 3 bases, and 5 bases had no gene match. DNA of the CDR3: TGTGCCAGCAGCTTGGGACTAGTTACTGATACGCAGTATTTT. Residues: CASSLGLVTDTQYF.

V gene TRBV6-5 combines with J gene TRBJ2-6; 11 bases are shared with TRBD2. Germline trimming cut 4 bases from V and 13 bases from J; bases unmatched to any gene: 9. Germline V gives CDR1 MNHEY, CDR2 SVGAGI. The CDR3 extends over 15 amino acids. CDR3 nucleotide sequence: TGTGCCAGCAGTTTCAGACTAGCGGGATCACTTGTCCTGACTTTC. It codes for CASSFRLAGSLVLTF.

The gene calls are TRBV19 and TRBJ2-4; tentatively, D is TRBD2 (6 bases). Germline V gives CDR1 LNHDA, CDR2 SQIVND (reference sequence). The CDR3 is made up of 21 amino acids. The germline V and J ends were trimmed by 0 bases and 6 bases, with 30 bases remaining between them. The CDR3 DNA reads TGTGCCAGTAGTATAGATTTTATCCCGGTTTCGTGGACGGGGGTGGGAAACATTCAGTACTTC. Translating gives CASSIDFIPVSWTGVGNIQYF.

The V and J genes are TRBV19 and TRBJ2-1; D tentatively fits TRBD1 or TRBD2 (6 bases each). Trimming stripped 6 bases from V and 13 bases from J, with 31 bases between. Germline V CDR1 and CDR2: LNHDA, SQIVND (reference sequence). The CDR3 covers 17 residues. CDR3 in amino acids: CASSTATRTRGGPIQFF. CDR3 bases: TGTGCCAGTAGCACCGCAACCCGGACAAGAGGGGGGCCTATACAGTTCTTC.

CDR3 amino acids: CASSSTYRNTEAFF. In DNA form, the CDR3 reads TGTGCCAGCAGCTCTACATATAGGAACACTGAAGCTTTCTTT. The V and J genes are TRBV7-9 and TRBJ1-1; D is uncertain. Trimming removed 4 bases from V and 1 base from J, with 10 bases in between. CDR1 is SEHNR and CDR2 is FQNEAQ in the germline V gene (reference sequence). The CDR3 covers 14 residues.

The genes are TRBV6-5 and TRBJ2-1, with D maybe TRBD2 (6 bases). CDR3 size: 16 residues. V lost 3 bases to trimming and J lost 2 bases, with 14 bases between them. The V gene's germline CDR1 is MNHEY and CDR2 SVGAGI. The DNA of the CDR3 is TGTGCCAGCAGTTATTCGCTAGCGCTTACCTACAATGAGCAGTTCTTC. It translates to CASSYSLALTYNEQFF.

This clone was detected once. CDR3 protein: CASSLSRQESGYTF. In DNA form, the CDR3 reads TGTGCCAGCAGTTTATCCCGACAGGAAAGTGGCTACACCTTC. The rearrangement joins TRBV28 to TRBJ1-2; D possibly corresponds to TRBD1 (6 bases). Germline V gene lookup returns CDR1 MDHEN and CDR2 SYDVKM. Trimming shortened V by 1 base and J by 7 bases, and 13 bases separated the two germline ends. This CDR3 contains 14 residues.

This chain joins TRBV6-5 and TRBJ1-1; D not resolved. Germline V gene data show CDR1 as MNHEY and CDR2 as SVGAGI. V lost 5 bases and J lost 3, with 13 bases in between. The CDR3 spans 14 residues. Here the CDR3 reads CASSHVGVYTEAFF. The DNA of the CDR3 is TGTGCCAGCAGTCACGTCGGGGTATACACTGAAGCTTTCTTT.

The chain recombines TRBV7-8 with TRBJ2-7; a possible D gene is TRBD1 (5 bases). In germline, CDR1 is SGHVS, CDR2 FQNEAQ. The CDR3 is made up of 15 amino acids. The germline V and J ends were trimmed by 5 bases and 6 bases, with 20 bases remaining between them. In DNA form, the CDR3 reads TGTGCCAGCAGCCCCCTAGAAGGGGCCGGGCGCGAGCAGTACTTC. This gives the protein CASSPLEGAGREQYF.

This rearrangement joins TRBV11-3 to TRBJ1-2; 7 nucleotides align to TRBD1. J gave up 4 bases and V 6 bases, and 8 bases lay outside the gene matches. The CDR3 sequence is 14 residues long. CDR1 is SGHNT, CDR2 YENEEA, per germline. The CDR3 here is CASRPERDSYGYTF. CDR3 in DNA: TGTGCCAGCAGACCCGAGAGGGACAGCTATGGCTACACCTTC.

The V call is TRBV6-5, the J call TRBJ2-7; no clear D. With 0 bases removed from V and 11 bases from J, the gap between germline ends came to 20 bases. Germline values: CDR1 MNHEY, CDR2 SVGAGI. The CDR3 is made up of 15 amino acids. CDR3 in amino acids: CASSYSAAPVIVEYF. CDR3 DNA sequence: TGTGCCAGCAGTTACTCGGCCGCCCCGGTGATAGTGGAGTACTTC.